This T cell receptor (beta chain) comes out of a study of blood T cell repertoires in COVID-19. About the study: PBMCs, B-cell-depleted T cells, or T cells were the source of the cDNA or gDNA that made up the material.

Individuals drawn from 24 US areas were roughly 18 to 95 years old. Self-reported history from a screening survey and questionnaire set each donor's cohort. All recovered Cohort 3 donors got two negative PCRs, got clearance, or saw symptom resolution. The CDR3 sequence is 17 residues long. Germline V gives CDR1 DFQATT, CDR2 SNEGSKA (reference sequence). Between the trimmed V and J ends, which lost 3 bases and 7 bases, there was a span of 27 bases. The table came from immunoSEQ multiplex PCR; TCRdb's copy has only in-frame clones and leaves some out. The sample comprises a few hundred thousand clones, 75% to 90% of which are singletons, and around a tenth rests with the top ten.

J is TRBJ2-5 and V is TRBV20-1; D may be TRBD2 (6 bases). The sample was PBMCs or T cells enriched from blood (not recorded which). The receptor's source is a woman aged 40 to 49 who had recovered from COVID-19. The CDR3 coding sequence is TGCAGTGCTAGTTCCCAGCAGGAGGGGAAGGGTCACGGGACCCAGTACTTC. Its protein product is CSASSQQEGKGHGTQYF.